This T cell receptor (beta chain) stems from a study of T cell changes during pregnancy in multiple sclerosis. The method was immunoSEQ multiplex PCR; TCRdb's version includes in-frame clones alone and lacks a portion of them. The sample contains some 56,000 clones, approximately 90% of which appear only once. From germline, CDR1 is SQVTM and CDR2 ANQGSEA. The CDR3 extends over 15 amino acids. Losses at the gene ends were 5 bases for V and 4 bases for J; bases not matched to a gene: 8. This chain uses TRBV29-1 with TRBJ2-5, with TRBD2 matching over 12 bases. This specimen consisted of peripheral blood, obtained in the third trimester of pregnancy. The receptor's source is a female donor in good health, enrolled as a control in a pregnancy study. DNA of the CDR3: TGCAGCGTTCAAGGACTAGCGGGATGGGGAGAGACCCAGTACTTC. This gives the protein CSVQGLAGWGETQYF.